The TCR beta chain under discussion was sequenced for a study of T cell responses to AZD1222 COVID-19 vaccine. After removal of 1 base from V and 7 bases from J, the junction contained 4 bases not matched to a gene. The CDR3 covers 16 residues. Germline V gene sequence: CDR1 MDHEN, CDR2 SYDVKM. Assay used: immunoSEQ multiplex PCR; TCRdb lists only in-frame clones, some missing. The table lists 150,000 to 200,000 clones, roughly 88% of them singletons. V is TRBV28 and J is TRBJ1-4; 12 positions agree with TRBD1. The specimen comprised peripheral blood, sampled 28 days after the second AZD1222 dose. This sequence was found in an adult who received the AZD1222 COVID-19 vaccine. The CDR3 spells CASSLLGTGGGEKLFF. CDR3 DNA: TGTGCCAGCAGTTTATTGGGGACAGGGGGCGGTGAAAAACTGTTTTTT.